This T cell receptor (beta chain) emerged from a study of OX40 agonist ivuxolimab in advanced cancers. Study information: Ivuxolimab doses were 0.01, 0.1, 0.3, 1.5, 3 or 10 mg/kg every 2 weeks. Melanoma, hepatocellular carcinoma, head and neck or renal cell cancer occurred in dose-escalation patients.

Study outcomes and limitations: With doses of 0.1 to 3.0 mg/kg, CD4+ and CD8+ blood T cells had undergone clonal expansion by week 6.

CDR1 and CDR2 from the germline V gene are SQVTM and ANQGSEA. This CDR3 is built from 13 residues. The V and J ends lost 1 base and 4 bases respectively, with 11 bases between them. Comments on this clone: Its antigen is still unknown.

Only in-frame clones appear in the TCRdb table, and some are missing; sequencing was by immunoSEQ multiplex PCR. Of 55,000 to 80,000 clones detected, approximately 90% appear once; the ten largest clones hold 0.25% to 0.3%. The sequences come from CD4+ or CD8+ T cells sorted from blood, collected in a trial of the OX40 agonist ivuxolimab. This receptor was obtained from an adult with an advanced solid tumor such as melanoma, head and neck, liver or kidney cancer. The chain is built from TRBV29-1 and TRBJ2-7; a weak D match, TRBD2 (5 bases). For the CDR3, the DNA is TGCAGCGTTGAAGGGGTAGGAGGTTACGAGCAGTACTTC. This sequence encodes CSVEGVGGYEQYF.